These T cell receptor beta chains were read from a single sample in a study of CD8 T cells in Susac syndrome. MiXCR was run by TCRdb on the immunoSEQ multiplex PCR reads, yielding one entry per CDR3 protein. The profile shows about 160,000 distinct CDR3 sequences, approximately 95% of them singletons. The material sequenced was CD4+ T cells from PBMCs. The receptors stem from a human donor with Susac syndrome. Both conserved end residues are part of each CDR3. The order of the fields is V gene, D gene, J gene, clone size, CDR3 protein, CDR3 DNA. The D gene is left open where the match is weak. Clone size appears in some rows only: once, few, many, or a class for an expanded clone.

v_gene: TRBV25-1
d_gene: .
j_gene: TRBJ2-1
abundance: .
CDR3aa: CASSEGRGEQFF
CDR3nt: TGTGCCAGCAGTGAAGGCAGGGGAGAGCAGTTCTTC

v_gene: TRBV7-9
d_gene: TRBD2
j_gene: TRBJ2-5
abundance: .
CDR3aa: CASSTLAGGRETQYF
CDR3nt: TGTGCCAGCTCTACCTTAGCGGGGGGCCGGGAGACCCAGTACTTC

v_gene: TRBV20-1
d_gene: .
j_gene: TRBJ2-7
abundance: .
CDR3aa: CSARDHFGTQTYEQYF
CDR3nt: TGCAGTGCTAGAGATCATTTCGGGACACAGACCTACGAGCAGTACTTC

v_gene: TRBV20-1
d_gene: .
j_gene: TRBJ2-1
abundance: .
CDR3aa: CSATSWGRYNEQFF
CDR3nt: TGCAGTGCCACGTCCTGGGGCAGATACAATGAGCAGTTCTTC

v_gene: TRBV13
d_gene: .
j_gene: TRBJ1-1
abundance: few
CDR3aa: CASSLVQENTEAFF
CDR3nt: TGTGCCAGCAGCTTAGTTCAGGAAAACACTGAAGCTTTCTTT

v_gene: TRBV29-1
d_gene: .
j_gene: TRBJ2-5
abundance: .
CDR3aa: CSVEVGVQTQYF
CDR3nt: TGCAGCGTTGAAGTGGGTGTGCAGACCCAGTACTTC

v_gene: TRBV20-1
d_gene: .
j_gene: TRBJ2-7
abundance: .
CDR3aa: CSAGGTLYEQYF
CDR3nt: TGCAGTGCTGGTGGGACGCTCTACGAGCAGTACTTC

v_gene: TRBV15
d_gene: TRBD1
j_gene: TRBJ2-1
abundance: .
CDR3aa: CATSMRDRGYNEQFF
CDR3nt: TGTGCCACCAGTATGAGGGACAGGGGTTACAATGAGCAGTTCTTC

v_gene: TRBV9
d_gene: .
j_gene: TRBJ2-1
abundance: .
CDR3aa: CASSLAYNEQFF
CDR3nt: TGTGCCAGCAGTCTAGCCTACAATGAGCAGTTCTTC

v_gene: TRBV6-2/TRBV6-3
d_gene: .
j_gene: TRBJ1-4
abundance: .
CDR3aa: CASSYSRRGGNEKLFF
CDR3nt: TGTGCCAGCAGTTACTCGAGGCGGGGCGGTAATGAAAAACTGTTTTTT

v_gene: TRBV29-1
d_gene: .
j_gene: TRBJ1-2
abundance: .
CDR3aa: CSVEVQGPFVGGYTF
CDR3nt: TGCAGCGTTGAAGTACAGGGCCCTTTTGTGGGTGGCTACACCTTC

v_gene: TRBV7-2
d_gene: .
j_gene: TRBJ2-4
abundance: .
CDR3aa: CASSLGLTGRNIQYF
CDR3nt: TGTGCCAGCAGCTTAGGATTGACAGGACGAAACATTCAGTACTTC

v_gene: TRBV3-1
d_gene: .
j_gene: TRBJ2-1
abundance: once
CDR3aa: CASSQEYQSSYNEQFF
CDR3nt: TGTGCCAGCAGCCAAGAGTACCAGAGCTCCTACAATGAGCAGTTCTTC

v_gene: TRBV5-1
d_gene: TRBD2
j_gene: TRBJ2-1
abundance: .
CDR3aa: CASSSGLAEYNEQFF
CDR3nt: TGCGCCAGCAGCTCGGGACTAGCGGAATACAATGAGCAGTTCTTC

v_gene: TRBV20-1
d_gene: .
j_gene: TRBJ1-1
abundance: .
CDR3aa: CSATPSASTGEAFF
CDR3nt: TGCAGTGCCACCCCATCGGCTTCCACAGGTGAAGCTTTCTTT

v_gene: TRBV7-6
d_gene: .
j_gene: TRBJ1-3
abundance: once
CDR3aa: CASSLVWGYGNTIYF
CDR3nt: TGTGCCAGCAGCTTAGTTTGGGGCTATGGAAACACCATATATTTT

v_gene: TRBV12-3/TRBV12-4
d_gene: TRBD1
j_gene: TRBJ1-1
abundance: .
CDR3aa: CASGARDRVSEAFF
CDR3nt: TGTGCCAGCGGAGCCCGGGACAGGGTCTCTGAAGCTTTCTTT

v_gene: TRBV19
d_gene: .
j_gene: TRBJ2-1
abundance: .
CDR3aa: CASSIGLADEQFF
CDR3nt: TGTGCCAGTAGTATAGGGCTAGCAGATGAGCAGTTCTTC

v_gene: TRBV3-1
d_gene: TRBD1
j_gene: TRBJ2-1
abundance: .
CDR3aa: CASSPRDRVDEQFF
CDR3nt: TGTGCCAGCAGCCCTCGGGACAGGGTTGACGAGCAGTTCTTC

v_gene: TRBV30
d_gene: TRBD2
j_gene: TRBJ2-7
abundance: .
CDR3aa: CAPKELAGYRYEQYF
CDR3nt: TGTGCACCGAAAGAACTAGCGGGATATAGGTACGAGCAGTACTTC

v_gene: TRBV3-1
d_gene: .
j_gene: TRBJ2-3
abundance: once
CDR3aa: CASSPYSAGTDTQYF
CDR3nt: TGTGCCAGCAGCCCCTATTCAGCAGGCACAGATACGCAGTATTTT

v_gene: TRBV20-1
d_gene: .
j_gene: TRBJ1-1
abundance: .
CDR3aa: CSASRGMSTEAFF
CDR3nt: TGCAGTGCTAGCCGCGGGATGAGCACTGAAGCTTTCTTT

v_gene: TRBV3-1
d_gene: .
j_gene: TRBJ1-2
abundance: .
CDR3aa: CASSYGQLYGYTF
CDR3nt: TGTGCCAGCAGCTATGGACAGCTATATGGCTACACCTTC

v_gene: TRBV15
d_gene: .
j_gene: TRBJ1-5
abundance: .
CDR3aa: CATSRDRTENQPQHF
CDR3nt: TGTGCCACCAGCAGAGATCGGACAGAGAATCAGCCCCAGCATTTT

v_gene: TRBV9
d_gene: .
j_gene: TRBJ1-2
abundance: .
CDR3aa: CASSGANTYGYTF
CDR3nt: TGTGCCAGCAGCGGGGCAAACACCTATGGCTACACCTTC

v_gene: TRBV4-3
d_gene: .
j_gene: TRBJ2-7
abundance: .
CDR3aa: CASSQVVGNEQYF
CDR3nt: TGCGCCAGCAGCCAAGTAGTAGGGAACGAGCAGTACTTC

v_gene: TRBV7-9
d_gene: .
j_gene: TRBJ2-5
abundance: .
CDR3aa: CASSSSKETQYF
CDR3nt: TGTGCCAGCAGCTCTTCGAAAGAGACCCAGTACTTC

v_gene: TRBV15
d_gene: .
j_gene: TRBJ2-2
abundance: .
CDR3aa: CATSRDYSRANTGELFF
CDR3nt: TGTGCCACCAGCAGAGATTACTCCAGGGCGAACACCGGGGAGCTGTTTTTT

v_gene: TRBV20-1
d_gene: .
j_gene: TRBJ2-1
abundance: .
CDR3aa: CSAQDSNSYNEQFF
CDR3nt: TGCAGTGCTCAGGACAGCAACTCCTACAATGAGCAGTTCTTC

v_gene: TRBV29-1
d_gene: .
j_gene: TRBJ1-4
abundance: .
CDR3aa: CSVEGTGSNEKLFF
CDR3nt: TGCAGCGTTGAAGGGACTGGCTCTAATGAAAAACTGTTTTTT

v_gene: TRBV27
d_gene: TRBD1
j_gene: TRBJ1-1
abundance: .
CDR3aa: CASSAETGATEAFF
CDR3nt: TGTGCCAGCAGTGCCGAAACAGGGGCCACTGAAGCTTTCTTT

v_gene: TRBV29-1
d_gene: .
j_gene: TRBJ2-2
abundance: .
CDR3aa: CSAREGGTGELFF
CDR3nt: TGCAGCGCCCGAGAGGGGGGGACCGGGGAGCTGTTTTTT

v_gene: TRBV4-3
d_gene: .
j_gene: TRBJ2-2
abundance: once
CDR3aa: CASSQDLWGTGELFF
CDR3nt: TGCGCCAGCAGCCAAGATCTTTGGGGAACCGGGGAGCTGTTTTTT

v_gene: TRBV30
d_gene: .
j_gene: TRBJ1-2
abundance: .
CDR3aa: CAWRDRFNYGYTF
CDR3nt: TGTGCCTGGAGGGACCGATTTAACTATGGCTACACCTTC